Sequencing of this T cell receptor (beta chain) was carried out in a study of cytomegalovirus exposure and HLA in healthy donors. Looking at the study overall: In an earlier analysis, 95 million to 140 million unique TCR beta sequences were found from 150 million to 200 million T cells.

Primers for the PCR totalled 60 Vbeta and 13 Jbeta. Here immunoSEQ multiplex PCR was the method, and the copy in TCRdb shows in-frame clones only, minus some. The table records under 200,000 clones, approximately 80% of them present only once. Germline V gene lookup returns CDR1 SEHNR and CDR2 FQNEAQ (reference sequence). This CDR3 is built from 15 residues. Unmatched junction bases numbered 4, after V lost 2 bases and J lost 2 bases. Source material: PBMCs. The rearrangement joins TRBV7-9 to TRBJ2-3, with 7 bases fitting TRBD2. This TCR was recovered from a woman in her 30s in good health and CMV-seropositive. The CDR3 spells CASSLRGTTTDTQYF. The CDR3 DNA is TGTGCCAGCAGCTTACGGGGGACTACCACAGATACGCAGTATTTT. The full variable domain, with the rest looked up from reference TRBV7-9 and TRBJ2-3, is DTGVSQNPRHKITKRGQNVTFRCDPISEHNRLYWYRQTLGQGPEFLTYFQNEAQLEKSRLLSDRFSAERPKGSFSTLEIQRTEQGDSAMYLCASSLRGTTTDTQYFGPGTRLTVL.